The 7 T cell receptor beta chains in this list originate from one sample, sequenced in a study of CD8+ T cells in alopecia areata. RNA was isolated and reverse transcribed to cDNA, the sequencing template. Some clones are missing from TCRdb's copy, which holds only in-frame ones; the method was immunoSEQ multiplex PCR. The repertoire has some 180,000 clones, around half of them found once; the top ten carry about a tenth. Treatment given: oral pan-JAK inhibitor, 5-10 mg twice daily. Sequencing used CD8+ T cells sorted from blood, obtained at week 24, from a patient treated with tofacitinib. Receptor source: a human donor with alopecia areata.

The chain carries TRBV19 and TRBJ1-5; D uncertain. The CDR3 is made up of 15 amino acids. V was shortened by 7 bases and J by 3 bases, with 16 bases between the two germline ends. CDR1 LNHDA and CDR2 SQIVND come from the germline V gene (reference sequence). The CDR3: CASKGPPNVNQPQHF. CDR3 in DNA: TGTGCCAGTAAGGGCCCCCCGAATGTCAATCAGCCCCAGCATTTT.

This clone turned up a few times. The chain combines TRBV5-1 with TRBJ2-1; no clear D. Germline V gene data show CDR1 as SGHRS and CDR2 as YFSETQ. The CDR3 covers 15 residues. V was shortened by 2 bases and J by 0 bases, with 9 bases between the two germline ends. DNA for the CDR3: TGCGCCAGCAGCTTTGCGTTAAGCTCCTACAATGAGCAGTTCTTC. It encodes CASSFALSSYNEQFF.

This clone was found a few times. This chain uses TRBV14 with TRBJ2-1, with D tentatively TRBD1 or TRBD2 (5 bases each). Trimming took 4 bases from V and 5 from J, leaving 9 bases between them. CDR1 and CDR2 (germline): SGHDN, FVKESK. There are 13 residues in the CDR3. The CDR3 DNA follows: TGTGCCAGCAGCCGTATGGGGGACAATGAGCAGTTCTTC. This codes for CASSRMGDNEQFF.

Only a few counts were recorded for this clone. CDR3 bases: TGTGCCAGCAGCCCGCTGATGATTGGCGACCGCACAGATACGCAGTATTTT. Translating gives CASSPLMIGDRTDTQYF. The chain uses TRBV7-8 and TRBJ2-3; D is ambiguous. The CDR3 extends over 17 amino acids. The germline V and J ends were trimmed by 5 bases and 1 base, with 19 bases remaining between them. Germline CDR1 reads SGHVS; CDR2 reads FQNEAQ.

As to this clone: The junction shows a germline mismatch at one end, possibly a read error. The V gene is TRBV7-7, the J gene TRBJ2-2; possibly TRBD1 for D (6 bases). The germline CDR1 and CDR2 sequences are SSHAT and FNYEAQ (reference sequence). The length of the CDR3 is 14 residues. The CDR3 region has the DNA TGTGCCAGCAGCCAAGGACAGAACACCGGCGAGCTGTTTTTT. This codes for CASSQGQNTGELFF.

This clone was counted only a few times. The rearrangement joins TRBV7-9 to TRBJ1-5; D ambiguous. Per the germline V gene, CDR1 is SEHNR and CDR2 is FQNEAQ (reference sequence). The CDR3 is 13 residues long. V was trimmed by 1 base and J by 4 bases, leaving 5 bases between them. The CDR3 DNA is TGTGCCAGCAGCTTAGGGCTAAATCAGCCCCAGCATTTT. This sequence encodes CASSLGLNQPQHF.

The V gene is TRBV14, the J gene TRBJ2-5; D remains unclear. CDR1 SGHDN and CDR2 FVKESK come from the germline V gene. CDR3 length equals 13 residues. The V end was cut by 0 bases, the J end by 5 bases, with 7 bases between. For the CDR3, the DNA is TGTGCCAGCAGCCAAGAATATGGGGAGACCCAGTACTTC. Residues: CASSQEYGETQYF. The full variable domain, its missing parts supplied by reference TRBV14 and TRBJ2-5, is EAGVTQFPSHSVIEKGQTVTLRCDPISGHDNLYWYRRVMGKEIKFLLHFVKESKQDESGMPNNRFLAERTGGTYSTLKVQPAELEDSGVYFCASSQEYGETQYFGPGTRLLVL.